This passage covers 31 T cell receptor beta chains from one sample sequenced in a study of T-cell memory formation after mild COVID-19. TCRdb used MiXCR to reprocess the 5' RACE reads, holding one entry per CDR3 protein. Of about 340,000 distinct CDR3 sequences in the sample, around a sixth are singletons; the top ten hold around 22%. Sequenced material: PBMCs or a T cell subset sorted from them (not recorded which). The receptors derive from a man younger than 35 who had mild COVID-19 (a few samples of this study predate the infection). Cell type and time point are not known.

V usage is TRBV11-2 and J usage is TRBJ2-3; the D is unclear. V lost 6 bases and J lost 6, with 19 bases in between. There are 15 residues in the CDR3. Germline lookup yields CDR1 SGHAT and CDR2 FQNNGV. This CDR3 reads CASSPGWTTADTQYF. CDR3 nucleotides: TGTGCCAGCAGTCCTGGATGGACCACAGCGGATACGCAGTATTTT.

This clonotype appeared a few times. A read error is possible here, since a much larger clone lies one base away. The gene calls are TRBV7-9 and TRBJ2-5; no firm D call. The CDR3 totals 14 residues. Trimming took 2 bases from V and 5 from J, leaving 12 bases between them. The V gene's germline CDR1 is SEHNR and CDR2 FQNEAQ (reference sequence). The CDR3: CASSLSPKGETQYF. CDR3 nucleotides: TGTGCCAGCAGCTTATCGCCCAAGGGTGAGACCCAGTACTTC.

The V and J genes are TRBV6-5 and TRBJ1-1, with a possible D match to TRBD1 (6 bases). Germline lookup yields CDR1 MNHEY and CDR2 SVGAGI. V was cut by 7 bases and J by 1 base, with 13 bases left in between. The length of the CDR3 is 14 residues. CDR3 nucleotide sequence: TGTGCCAGCACGACCGGACAGTCGAACACTGAAGCTTTCTTT. It codes for CASTTGQSNTEAFF.

The chain couples TRBV6-2 or TRBV6-3 to TRBJ1-1, with 7 bases that match TRBD1. The CDR3 loop spans 18 amino acids. In germline, CDR1 is MNHEY, CDR2 SVGEGT. Germline trimming cut 6 bases from V and 4 bases from J; bases unmatched to any gene: 20. For the CDR3, the DNA is TGTGCCAGCAGCCGCAGGACGGGACAGCCACCTTGGGTCACTGAAGCTTTCTTT. Protein sequence: CASSRRTGQPPWVTEAFF.

The sample holds a few counts of this clonotype. This sequence joins TRBV2 and TRBJ2-7; 7 bases agree with TRBD1. The V segment lost 2 bases and the J segment 4 bases; nucleotides outside the gene matches: 5. Germline CDR1 is SNHLY and CDR2 is FYNNEI. This CDR3 has 14 residues. The CDR3 DNA reads TGTGCCAGCAGTGAACGGGACAGTATGTACGAGCAGTACTTC. This translates into CASSERDSMYEQYF. Using reference TRBV2 and TRBJ2-7 for the parts outside the CDR3, the full variable domain is EPEVTQTPSHQVTQMGQEVILRCVPISNHLYFYWYRQILGQKVEFLVSFYNNEISEKSEIFDDQFSVERPDGSNFTLKIRSTKLEDSAMYFCASSERDSMYEQYFGPGTRLTVT.

The chain combines TRBV13 with TRBJ2-5; the D is unclear. This CDR3 contains 14 residues. Germline V gene sequence: CDR1 PRHDT, CDR2 FYEKMQ (reference sequence). Trimming cost V 5 bases and J 0 bases, with 10 bases left between them. The CDR3 loop reads CASSHATNQETQYF. The CDR3 nucleotides read TGTGCCAGCAGCCATGCGACGAACCAAGAGACCCAGTACTTC.

The chain links TRBV6-2 or TRBV6-3 to TRBJ2-7, with D tentatively TRBD2 (5 bases). Germline CDR1 MNHEY, CDR2 SVGEGT. This CDR3 is 15 amino acids long. Trimming cost V 5 bases and J 1 base, with 15 bases left between them. Here the CDR3 DNA reads TGTGCCAGCAGTCATCAACTAGGGTCGTCCTACGAGCAGTACTTC. Translating it yields CASSHQLGSSYEQYF.

The chain has TRBV20-1 and TRBJ2-3, with 8 bases fitting TRBD2. The ends lost 4 bases at V and 11 bases at J; junction bases unmatched: 23. This CDR3 has 17 amino acids. Germline V lookup: CDR1 DFQATT, CDR2 SNEGSKA (reference sequence). The CDR3 is CSATRAGGGTHPIGQYF. As DNA, the CDR3 is TGCAGTGCTACCCGTGCTGGCGGGGGGACCCACCCCATCGGGCAGTATTTT.

The genes are TRBV15 and TRBJ2-3; D call uncertain. Trimming left V 0 bases short and J 0 bases short, with 7 bases between. Germline V CDR1 and CDR2: LNHNV, YYDKDF (reference sequence). This CDR3 region has 15 residues. The CDR3 DNA reads as TGTGCCACCAGCAGAGATCGGGTTAGCACAGATACGCAGTATTTT. Its translation is CATSRDRVSTDTQYF.

This chain joins TRBV18 and TRBJ1-1; no definite D call. CDR3 length: 16 amino acids. V was clipped by 3 bases and J by 5 bases, with 19 bases between them. The germline V gene encodes CDR1 KGHSH and CDR2 LQKENI. CDR3 nucleotide sequence: TGTGCCAGCTCACCCGAGACGAGGGCTTACTCTACTGAAGCTTTCTTT. Residues: CASSPETRAYSTEAFF.

This clonotype was observed a few times. The chain recombines TRBV10-3 with TRBJ2-3; no clear D. The CDR3 runs 12 residues. Germline V CDR1 and CDR2: ENHRY, SYGVKD. V was trimmed by 4 bases and J by 7 bases, leaving 9 bases between them. In nucleotides, the CDR3 is TGTGCCATCAGTGGGTCCGACAATACGCAGTATTTT. It specifies CAISGSDNTQYF.

This clonotype was counted a few times. The chain has TRBV5-5 and TRBJ2-7; D is unresolved. With 5 bases removed from V and 5 bases from J, the gap between germline ends came to 17 bases. Germline CDR1 reads SGHKS; CDR2 reads YYEKEE (reference sequence). CDR3 size: 14 residues. The CDR3 DNA reads TGTGCCAGCAGAGCACCAGGCCGAACGGACGAGCAGTACTTC. Protein sequence: CASRAPGRTDEQYF.

This clonotype appeared a few times. The chain employs TRBV7-2 and TRBJ2-1, with 7 bases fitting TRBD2. Per the germline V gene, CDR1 is SGHTA and CDR2 is FQGNSA. V dropped 4 bases and J dropped 7; count of bases not matched to a gene: 10. CDR3 length equals 15 residues. CDR3 protein: CASSSDLAAGNEQFF. The CDR3 nucleotides read TGTGCCAGCAGCTCCGATCTAGCGGCGGGAAATGAGCAGTTCTTC.

The rearrangement uses TRBV12-3 or TRBV12-4 and TRBJ1-2; 8 positions agree with TRBD1. The CDR3 sequence is 15 residues long. The trim removed 6 bases at V and 9 bases at J, leaving 15 bases unmatched. The CDR3 nucleotides read TGTGCCAGCAGAGACCAGGGGGCGCGATCTATGAGCTACACCTTC. As protein: CASRDQGARSMSYTF.

The chain joins TRBV4-1 to TRBJ1-2; TRBD1 agrees at 9 bases. The CDR3 has 16 residues. Germline V CDR1 and CDR2: MGHRA, YSYEKL. The trim removed 3 bases at V and 8 bases at J, leaving 13 bases unmatched. The CDR3 loop is CASSQGGTGPSGGYTF. The CDR3 DNA sequence: TGCGCCAGCAGCCAGGGAGGGACAGGGCCCTCGGGAGGCTACACCTTC.

This clonotype has only a few counts. The gene calls are TRBV28 and TRBJ1-6; possibly TRBD1 for D (6 bases). From germline, CDR1 is MDHEN and CDR2 SYDVKM. The CDR3 length is 15 residues. Trimming removed 5 bases from V and 11 bases from J, with 19 bases in between. CDR3 region: CASSGRGQGMPPLHF. CDR3 nucleotide sequence: TGTGCCAGCAGTGGCCGGGGGCAGGGGATGCCACCCCTCCACTTT.

The CDR3 bases are TGTGCCAGCAGCCAAGTGGGTGACACTGAAGCTTTCTTT. It encodes CASSQVGDTEAFF. The rearrangement links TRBV4-2 to TRBJ1-1; D is undetermined. The germline V gene encodes CDR1 LGHNA and CDR2 YNFKEQ. The CDR3 has 13 residues. The V gene lost 1 base and the J gene lost 3 bases, with 6 bases spanning the gap.

This sequence joins TRBV15 and TRBJ1-2, with D perhaps TRBD1 (5 bases). The ends were cut back, 3 bases at V and 6 bases at J, with 17 bases in the middle. CDR3 size: 15 residues. CDR1 is LNHNV and CDR2 is YYDKDF in the germline V gene (reference sequence). DNA of the CDR3: TGTGCCACCAGCAGGAGGACACCCCGGTCGGATGGCTACACCTTC. This sequence encodes CATSRRTPRSDGYTF.

The table lists this clonotype with a few counts. The J gene is TRBJ1-1, the V gene TRBV7-9; D is uncertain. Germline loops: CDR1 SEHNR, CDR2 FQNEAQ (reference sequence). With 4 bases removed from V and 5 bases from J, the gap between germline ends came to 11 bases. This CDR3 is built from 13 residues. CDR3 in DNA: TGTGCCAGCAGCTCCCGTCGGGGTACTGAAGCTTTCTTT. It is translated as CASSSRRGTEAFF.

In its sample, this clonotype was seen a few times. The chain couples TRBV4-2 to TRBJ2-2; D is perhaps TRBD2 (5 bases). Trimming removed 0 bases at V and 5 bases at J, with 10 bases between. From germline, CDR1 is LGHNA and CDR2 YNFKEQ. This CDR3 spans 15 amino acids. The CDR3 protein is CASSQELGSTGELFF. CDR3 bases: TGTGCCAGCAGCCAAGAGCTGGGGAGTACCGGGGAGCTGTTTTTT.

This clonotype was counted only a few times. The chain uses TRBV7-2 and TRBJ2-1, with D uncertain. CDR1 and CDR2 from the germline V gene are SGHTA and FQGNSA. This CDR3 contains 14 residues. V was trimmed by 1 base and J by 10 bases, leaving 14 bases between them. The CDR3 DNA reads TGTGCCAGCAGCTTAGTAGGCAGGAACGAAGAGCAGTTCTTC. Its protein is CASSLVGRNEEQFF.

This clonotype was counted a few times. The chain employs TRBV19 and TRBJ2-2; TRBD1 aligns across 8 bases. V was pared by 3 bases and J by 4 bases, with 4 bases of the junction left unmatched. The CDR3 is 15 amino acids. Germline V gives CDR1 LNHDA, CDR2 SQIVND (reference sequence). The CDR3 spells CASSITGGRTGELFF. CDR3 DNA sequence: TGTGCCAGTAGTATTACAGGGGGGCGCACCGGGGAGCTGTTTTTT.

The chain recombines TRBV6-1 with TRBJ2-7; D remains unclear. CDR1 is MNHNS, CDR2 SASEGT, per germline. Between the trimmed V and J ends, which lost 2 bases and 6 bases, there was a span of 11 bases. The CDR3 runs to 13 residues. The CDR3 DNA is TGTGCCAGCAGTGAATACGGTCATGGCGAGCAGTACGTC. This gives the protein CASSEYGHGEQYV.

This chain uses TRBV7-8 with TRBJ2-1; TRBD2 matches 16 bases. This CDR3 comprises 18 residues. V was clipped by 4 bases and J by 2 bases; unmatched bases: 5. In germline, CDR1 is SGHVS, CDR2 FQNEAQ. This CDR3 reads CASSSGLAGGRPYNEQFF. Here the CDR3 DNA reads TGTGCCAGCAGCTCGGGACTAGCGGGGGGGCGGCCCTACAATGAGCAGTTCTTC.

This clonotype was counted a few times. This chain links TRBV5-1 with TRBJ2-5; no definite D call. The V and J ends lost 4 bases and 4 bases respectively, with 11 bases between them. There are 13 residues in the CDR3. From germline, CDR1 is SGHRS and CDR2 YFSETQ. CDR3 DNA sequence: TGCGCCAGCAGCGACCCGGGCCGAGAGACCCAGTACTTC. It translates to CASSDPGRETQYF.

The V call is TRBV12-3 or TRBV12-4, the J call TRBJ2-2, with 8 bases that match TRBD2. The CDR3 runs to 14 residues. V trimming: 7 bases; J trimming: 6 bases; junction bases outside the gene matches: 7. CDR3 DNA sequence: TGTGCCAGCATTGGGCCCGGGGGGGCCGGGGAGCTGTTTTTT. This encodes CASIGPGGAGELFF.

Here the CDR3 reads CASSSGTPRETQYF. The CDR3, as DNA: TGTGCCAGCAGTTCCGGGACTCCCAGGGAGACCCAGTACTTC. The gene calls are TRBV12-3 or TRBV12-4 and TRBJ2-5, with a tentative D call TRBD2 (6 bases). Trimming removed 4 bases from V and 5 bases from J, with 14 bases in between. CDR3 length: 14 amino acids.

The V gene is TRBV5-5, the J gene TRBJ2-3; D might be TRBD2 (5 bases). The CDR3 runs to 16 residues. V lost 2 bases and J 2 bases, leaving 15 bases between the germline ends. CDR1 and CDR2 (germline): SGHKS, YYEKEE (reference sequence). The CDR3 is CASSFRGVQFTDTQYF. CDR3 sequence (DNA): TGTGCCAGCAGCTTTCGGGGTGTGCAGTTCACAGATACGCAGTATTTT.

This clonotype showed up just a few times. This chain links TRBV20-1 with TRBJ2-1; no definite D call. The germline gives CDR1 DFQATT, CDR2 SNEGSKA (reference sequence). This CDR3 region has 13 residues. The V end lost 1 base, the J end lost 3 bases, and 7 bases lay between the germline ends. The CDR3 sequence is CSARVADYNEQFF. The CDR3 region has the DNA TGCAGTGCTAGAGTCGCGGACTACAATGAGCAGTTCTTC.

This clonotype was detected a few times. This chain links TRBV5-1 with TRBJ2-2; D is unresolved. V lost 0 bases and J lost 4, with 7 bases in between. CDR1 SGHRS and CDR2 YFSETQ come from the germline V gene. The CDR3 consists of 14 residues. CDR3 residues: CASSLDTATGELFF. In DNA, the CDR3 is TGCGCCAGCAGCTTGGATACTGCCACCGGGGAGCTGTTTTTT.

This clonotype has a handful of counts. The V and J genes are TRBV5-4 and TRBJ2-1; 14 nucleotides align to TRBD2. J lost 0 bases, V lost 5 bases, and 7 bases had no gene match. Germline V gives CDR1 SGHNT, CDR2 YYREEE (reference sequence). CDR3 length equals 18 residues. This CDR3 is CASSSGTSGGPSYNEQFF. The CDR3 coding sequence is TGTGCCAGCAGTTCCGGGACTAGCGGGGGACCCTCCTACAATGAGCAGTTCTTC.